The clone carrying this T cell receptor beta chain was seen once. Antigen: not known. V shed 5 bases, J shed 5 bases, and the junction held 8 bases outside the gene matches. The CDR3 has 16 residues. In germline, CDR1 is SEHNR, CDR2 FQNEAQ (reference sequence). Amplification used 60 Vbeta primers and 13 Jbeta primers. The table came from immunoSEQ multiplex PCR; TCRdb's copy has only in-frame clones and leaves some out. Seen here are about 120,000 clones, more than 75% observed once, and the top ten hold 1.4% to 1.5%. This sample was included in a study of cytomegalovirus exposure and HLA in healthy donors. Study as a whole: In an earlier analysis, around 100 million unique TCR beta sequences were found from about 180 million T cells. Study outcomes and limitations: Later on, an analysis showed TCR association rates differing by HLA locus, with DRB1 the most and HLA-C the fewest.

The receptor's source is a female donor in good health and CMV-seronegative. The V and J genes are TRBV7-9 and TRBJ2-2; TRBD2 matches 10 bases. Sequenced material: PBMCs. CDR3 in amino acids: CASSPPSSGSTGELFF. In DNA, the CDR3 is TGTGCCAGCAGCCCCCCTTCTAGCGGGAGTACCGGGGAGCTGTTTTTT.